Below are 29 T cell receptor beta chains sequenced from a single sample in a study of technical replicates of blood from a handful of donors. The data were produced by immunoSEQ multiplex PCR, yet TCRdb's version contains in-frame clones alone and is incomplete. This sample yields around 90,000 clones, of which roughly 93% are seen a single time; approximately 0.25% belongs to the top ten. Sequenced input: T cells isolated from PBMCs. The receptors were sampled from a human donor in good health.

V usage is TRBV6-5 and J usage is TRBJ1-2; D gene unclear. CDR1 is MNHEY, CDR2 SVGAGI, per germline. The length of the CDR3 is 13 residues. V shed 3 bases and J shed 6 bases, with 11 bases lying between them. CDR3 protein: CASSYTPGNGYTF. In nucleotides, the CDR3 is TGTGCCAGCAGTTATACTCCGGGGAATGGCTACACCTTC.

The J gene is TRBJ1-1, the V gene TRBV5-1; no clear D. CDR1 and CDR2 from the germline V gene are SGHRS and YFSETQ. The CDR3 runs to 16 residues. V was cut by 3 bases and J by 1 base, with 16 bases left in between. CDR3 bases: TGCGCCAGCAGCTCGCGGGCCCAGGTAAGGAACACTGAAGCTTTCTTT. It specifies CASSSRAQVRNTEAFF.

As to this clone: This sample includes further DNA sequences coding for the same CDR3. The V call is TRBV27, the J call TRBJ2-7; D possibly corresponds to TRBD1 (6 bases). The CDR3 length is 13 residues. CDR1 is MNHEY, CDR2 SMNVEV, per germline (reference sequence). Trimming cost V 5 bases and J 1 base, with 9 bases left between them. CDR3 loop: CASSLGQSYEQYF. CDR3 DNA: TGTGCCAGCAGTCTTGGACAGTCCTACGAGCAGTACTTC.

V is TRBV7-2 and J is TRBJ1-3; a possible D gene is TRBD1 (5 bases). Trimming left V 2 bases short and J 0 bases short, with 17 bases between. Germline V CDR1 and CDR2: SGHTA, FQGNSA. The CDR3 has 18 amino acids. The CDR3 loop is CASSLFPFRTSSGNTIYF. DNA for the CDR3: TGTGCCAGCAGCTTATTTCCATTCCGGACAAGCTCTGGAAACACCATATATTTT.

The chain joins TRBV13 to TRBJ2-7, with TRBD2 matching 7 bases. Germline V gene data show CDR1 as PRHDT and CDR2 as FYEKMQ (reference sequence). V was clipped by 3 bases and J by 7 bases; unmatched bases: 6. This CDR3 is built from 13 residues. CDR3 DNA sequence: TGTGCCAGCAGCTTGGCGGGAGTGGGTGAGCAGTACTTC. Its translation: CASSLAGVGEQYF.

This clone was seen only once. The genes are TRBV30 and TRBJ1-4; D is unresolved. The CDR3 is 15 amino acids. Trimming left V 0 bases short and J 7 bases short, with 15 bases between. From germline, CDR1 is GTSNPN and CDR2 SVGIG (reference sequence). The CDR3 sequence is CAWSVIEGAGEKLFF. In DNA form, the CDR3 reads TGTGCCTGGAGTGTAATAGAGGGCGCTGGTGAAAAACTGTTTTTT.

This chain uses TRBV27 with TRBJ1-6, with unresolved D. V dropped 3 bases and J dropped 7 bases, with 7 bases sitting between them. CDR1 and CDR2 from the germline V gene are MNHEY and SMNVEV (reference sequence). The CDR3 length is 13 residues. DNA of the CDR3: TGTGCCAGCAGTTTGGCCGAAAATTCACCCCTCCACTTT. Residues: CASSLAENSPLHF.

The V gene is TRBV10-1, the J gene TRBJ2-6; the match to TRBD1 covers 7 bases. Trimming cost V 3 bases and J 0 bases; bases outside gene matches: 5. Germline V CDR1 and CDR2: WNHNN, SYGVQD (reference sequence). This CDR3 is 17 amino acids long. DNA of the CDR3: TGCGCCAGCAGTGACCACAGGGGAAGCTCTGGGGCCAACGTCCTGACTTTC. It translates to CASSDHRGSSGANVLTF.

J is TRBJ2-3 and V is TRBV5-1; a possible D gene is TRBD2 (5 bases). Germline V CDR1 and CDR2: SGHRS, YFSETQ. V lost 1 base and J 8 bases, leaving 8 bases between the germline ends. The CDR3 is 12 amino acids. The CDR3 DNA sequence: TGCGCCAGCAGCTTGCCTCGGGGTACGCAGTATTTT. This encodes CASSLPRGTQYF. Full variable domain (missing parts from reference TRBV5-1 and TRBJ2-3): KAGVTQTPRYLIKTRGQQVTLSCSPISGHRSVSWYQQTPGQGLQFLFEYFSETQRNKGNFPGRFSGRQFSNSRSEMNVSTLELGDSALYLCASSLPRGTQYFGPGTRLTVL.

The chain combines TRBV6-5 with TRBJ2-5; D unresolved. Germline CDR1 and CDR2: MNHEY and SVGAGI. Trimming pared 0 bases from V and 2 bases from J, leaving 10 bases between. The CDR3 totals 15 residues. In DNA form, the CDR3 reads TGTGCCAGCAGTTACTCGTCGCAGGATCAAGAGACCCAGTACTTC. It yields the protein CASSYSSQDQETQYF.

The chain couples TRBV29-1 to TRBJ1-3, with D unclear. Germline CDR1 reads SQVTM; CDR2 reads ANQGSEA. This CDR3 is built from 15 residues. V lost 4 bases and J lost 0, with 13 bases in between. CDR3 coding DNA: TGCAGCGTTGGCTCGCAGGATATCTCTGGAAACACCATATATTTT. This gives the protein CSVGSQDISGNTIYF.

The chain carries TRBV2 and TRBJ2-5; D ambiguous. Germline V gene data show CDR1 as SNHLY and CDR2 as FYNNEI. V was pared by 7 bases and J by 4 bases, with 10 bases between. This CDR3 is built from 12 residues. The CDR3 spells CASNVVRETQYF. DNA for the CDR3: TGTGCCAGCAACGTGGTCAGAGAGACCCAGTACTTC.

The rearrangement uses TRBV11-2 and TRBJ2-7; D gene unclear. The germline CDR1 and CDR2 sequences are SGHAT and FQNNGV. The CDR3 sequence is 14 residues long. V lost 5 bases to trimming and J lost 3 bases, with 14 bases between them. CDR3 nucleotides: TGTGCCAGCAGCCCAGGTAGAGAAAGCTACGAGCAGTACTTC. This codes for CASSPGRESYEQYF.

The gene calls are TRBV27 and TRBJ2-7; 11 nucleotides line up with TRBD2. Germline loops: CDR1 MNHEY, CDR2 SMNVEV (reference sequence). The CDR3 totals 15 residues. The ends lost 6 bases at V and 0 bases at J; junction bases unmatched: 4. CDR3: CASRSTSGNSYEQYF. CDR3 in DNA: TGTGCCAGCAGATCGACTAGCGGGAACTCCTACGAGCAGTACTTC.

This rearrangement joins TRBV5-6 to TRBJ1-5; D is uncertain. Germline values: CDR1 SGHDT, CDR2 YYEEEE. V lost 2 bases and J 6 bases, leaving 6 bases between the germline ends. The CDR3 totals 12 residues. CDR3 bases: TGTGCCAGCAGCTTATCAGGTCAGCCCCAGCATTTT. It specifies CASSLSGQPQHF.

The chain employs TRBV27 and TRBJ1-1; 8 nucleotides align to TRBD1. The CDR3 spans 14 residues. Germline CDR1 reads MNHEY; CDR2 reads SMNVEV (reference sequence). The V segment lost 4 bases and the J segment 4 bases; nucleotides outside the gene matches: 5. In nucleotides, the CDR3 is TGTGCCAGCAGTTGGGATACAGGGGGCACTGAAGCTTTCTTT. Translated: CASSWDTGGTEAFF.

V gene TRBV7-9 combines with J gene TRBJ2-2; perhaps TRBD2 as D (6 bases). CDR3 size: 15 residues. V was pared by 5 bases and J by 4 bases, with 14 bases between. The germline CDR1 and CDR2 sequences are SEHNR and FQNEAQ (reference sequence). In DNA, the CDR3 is TGTGCCAGCAGCCCATCGAGGGGAGGCACCGGGGAGCTGTTTTTT. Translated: CASSPSRGGTGELFF.

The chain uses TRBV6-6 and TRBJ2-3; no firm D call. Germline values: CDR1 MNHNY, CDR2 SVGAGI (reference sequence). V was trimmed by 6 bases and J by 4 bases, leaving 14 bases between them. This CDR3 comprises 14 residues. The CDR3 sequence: CASRSPQAPDTQYF. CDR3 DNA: TGTGCCAGCAGATCTCCTCAGGCGCCAGATACGCAGTATTTT.

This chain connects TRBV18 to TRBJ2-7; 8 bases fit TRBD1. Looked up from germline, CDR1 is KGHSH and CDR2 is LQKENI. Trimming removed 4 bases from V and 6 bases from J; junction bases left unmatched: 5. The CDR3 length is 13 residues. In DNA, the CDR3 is TGTGCCAGCTCACTGGGACAGGACGGCGAGCAGTACTTC. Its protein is CASSLGQDGEQYF.

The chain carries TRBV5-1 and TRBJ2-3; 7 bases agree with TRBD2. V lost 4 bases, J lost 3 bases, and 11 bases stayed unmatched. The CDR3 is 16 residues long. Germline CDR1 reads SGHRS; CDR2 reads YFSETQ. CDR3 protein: CASSTEPGLKTDTQYF. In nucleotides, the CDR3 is TGCGCCAGCAGCACCGAACCGGGACTAAAAACAGATACGCAGTATTTT.

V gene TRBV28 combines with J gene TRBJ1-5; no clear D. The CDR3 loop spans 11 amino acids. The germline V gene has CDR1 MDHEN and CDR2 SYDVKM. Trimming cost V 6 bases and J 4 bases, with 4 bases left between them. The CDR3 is CASSGNQPQHF. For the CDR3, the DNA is TGTGCCAGCAGCGGTAATCAGCCCCAGCATTTT.

CDR3 in amino acids: CASSSLAGEGGELFF. CDR3 nucleotides: TGTGCCAGCAGCTCCCTAGCGGGTGAGGGCGGGGAGCTGTTTTTT. This chain joins TRBV5-4 and TRBJ2-2; TRBD2 matches 8 bases. This CDR3 comprises 15 residues. The ends lost 3 bases at V and 7 bases at J; junction bases unmatched: 8. Germline loops: CDR1 SGHNT, CDR2 YYREEE (reference sequence).

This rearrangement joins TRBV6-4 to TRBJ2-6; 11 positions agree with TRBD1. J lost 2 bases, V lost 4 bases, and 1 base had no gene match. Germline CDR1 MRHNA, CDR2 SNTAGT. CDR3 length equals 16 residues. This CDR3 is CASSGTGGAGANVLTF. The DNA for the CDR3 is TGTGCCAGCAGTGGGACAGGGGGCGCTGGGGCCAACGTCCTGACTTTC.

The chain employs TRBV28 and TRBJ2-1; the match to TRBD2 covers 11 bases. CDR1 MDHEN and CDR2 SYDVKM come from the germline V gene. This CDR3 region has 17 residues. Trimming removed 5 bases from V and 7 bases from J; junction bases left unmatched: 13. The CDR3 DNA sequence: TGTGCCAGCAGTATTATGAAAATTTCTAGCGGGAGGAATGAGCAGTTCTTC. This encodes CASSIMKISSGRNEQFF.

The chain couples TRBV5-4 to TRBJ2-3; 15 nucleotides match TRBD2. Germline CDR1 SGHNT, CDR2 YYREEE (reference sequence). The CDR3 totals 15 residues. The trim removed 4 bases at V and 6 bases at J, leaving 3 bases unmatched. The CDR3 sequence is CASSAGTSGGDTQYF. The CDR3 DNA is TGTGCCAGCAGCGCCGGGACTAGCGGGGGGGATACGCAGTATTTT.

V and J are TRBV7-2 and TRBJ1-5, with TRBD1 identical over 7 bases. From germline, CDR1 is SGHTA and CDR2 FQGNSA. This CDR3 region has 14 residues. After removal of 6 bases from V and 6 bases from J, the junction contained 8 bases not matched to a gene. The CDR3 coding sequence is TGTGCCAGCAGTAATGACAGGGTTGGTCAGCCCCAGCATTTT. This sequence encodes CASSNDRVGQPQHF.

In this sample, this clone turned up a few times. CDR3 loop: CASSSTDMNTEAFF. CDR3 sequence (DNA): TGTGCCAGCAGTTCGACAGACATGAACACTGAAGCTTTCTTT. The chain carries TRBV6-5 and TRBJ1-1; possibly TRBD1 for D (5 bases). V lost 4 bases and J 0 bases, leaving 9 bases between the germline ends. The V gene's germline CDR1 is MNHEY and CDR2 SVGAGI. The CDR3 contains 14 residues.

CDR3 in DNA: TGTGCCAGCAGGGACGGGAGATGGAGCAATCAGCCCCAGCATTTT. Residues: CASRDGRWSNQPQHF. The chain recombines TRBV2 with TRBJ1-5; D remains unclear. The V end lost 6 bases, the J end lost 1 base, and 13 bases lay between the germline ends. The germline V gene has CDR1 SNHLY and CDR2 FYNNEI. This CDR3 contains 15 residues.

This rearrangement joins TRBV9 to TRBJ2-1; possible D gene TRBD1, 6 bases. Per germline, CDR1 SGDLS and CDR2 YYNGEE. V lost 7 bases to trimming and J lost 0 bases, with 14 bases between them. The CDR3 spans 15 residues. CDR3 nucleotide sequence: TGTGCCAGCGGCACCACAGGGAGCTCCTACAATGAGCAGTTCTTC. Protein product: CASGTTGSSYNEQFF.